This TCR beta chain came from a study of blood T cell repertoires in COVID-19. The CDR3 sequence is 14 residues long. Trimming removed 2 bases from V and 2 bases from J, with 9 bases in between. In germline, CDR1 is SEHNR, CDR2 FQNEAQ (reference sequence). Method: immunoSEQ multiplex PCR; TCRdb's copy keeps in-frame clones and lacks some. The sample has over 200,000 clones; roughly 86% are singletons. The chain carries TRBV7-9 and TRBJ1-2, with unresolved D. The specimen was peripheral blood. The sequence was collected from a woman aged 25 to 39 who had recovered from COVID-19. In DNA, the CDR3 is TGTGCCAGCAGCTTATCAGGAAGAAACTATGGCTACACCTTC. Translation: CASSLSGRNYGYTF. The full variable domain, completed using reference TRBV7-9 and TRBJ1-2, is DTGVSQNPRHKITKRGQNVTFRCDPISEHNRLYWYRQTLGQGPEFLTYFQNEAQLEKSRLLSDRFSAERPKGSFSTLEIQRTEQGDSAMYLCASSLSGRNYGYTFGSGTRLTVV.